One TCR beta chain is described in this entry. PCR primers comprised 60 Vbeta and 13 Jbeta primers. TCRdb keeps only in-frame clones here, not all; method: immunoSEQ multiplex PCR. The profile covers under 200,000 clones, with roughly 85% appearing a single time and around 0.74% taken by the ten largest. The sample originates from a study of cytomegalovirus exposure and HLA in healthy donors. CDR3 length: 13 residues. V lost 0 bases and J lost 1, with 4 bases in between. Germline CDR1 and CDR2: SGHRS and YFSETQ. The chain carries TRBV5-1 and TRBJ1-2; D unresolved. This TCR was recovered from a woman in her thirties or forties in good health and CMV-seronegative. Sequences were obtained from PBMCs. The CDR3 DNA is TGCGCCAGCAGCTTGGCCGGTAACTATGGCTACACCTTC. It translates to CASSLAGNYGYTF. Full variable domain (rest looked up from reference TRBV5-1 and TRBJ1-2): KAGVTQTPRYLIKTRGQQVTLSCSPISGHRSVSWYQQTPGQGLQFLFEYFSETQRNKGNFPGRFSGRQFSNSRSEMNVSTLELGDSALYLCASSLAGNYGYTFGSGTRLTVV.